This passage covers 18 T cell receptor beta chains from one sample sequenced in a study of CD8+ T cells in alopecia areata. RNA extraction was followed by reverse transcription into cDNA, which acted as the sequencing template. Sequenced by immunoSEQ multiplex PCR; TCRdb stores in-frame clones only, minus some. The table shows about 64,000 clones, with about half occurring only once. Treatment specified: oral pan-JAK inhibitor, 5-10 mg twice daily. The sample in question was CD8+ T cells sorted from blood, obtained around week 36, from a patient treated with tofacitinib. These TCRs come from a human donor with alopecia areata.

DNA of the CDR3: TGTGCCAGCAGTCCCCAGCAGTTGAACACTGAAGCTTTCTTT. This sequence encodes CASSPQQLNTEAFF. The chain carries TRBV28 and TRBJ1-1; the D is unclear. The V end was cut by 5 bases, the J end by 0 bases, with 10 bases between. The CDR3 is 14 amino acids. Germline CDR1 reads MDHEN; CDR2 reads SYDVKM.

This rearrangement joins TRBV30 to TRBJ2-1, with 9 bases matching TRBD2. Looked up from germline, CDR1 is GTSNPN and CDR2 is SVGIG (reference sequence). This CDR3 is built from 12 residues. V trimming: 4 bases; J trimming: 14 bases; junction bases outside the gene matches: 9. CDR3 sequence (DNA): TGTGCCTGGACTCAAACCGGGACTAGCAAGTTCTTC. Translation: CAWTQTGTSKFF.

The rearrangement links TRBV29-1 to TRBJ2-3, with D possibly TRBD2 on 6 matching bases. The V end lost 0 bases, the J end lost 6 bases, and 16 bases lay between the germline ends. The CDR3 loop spans 15 amino acids. The germline V gene encodes CDR1 SQVTM and CDR2 ANQGSEA. The CDR3 protein is CSVEDSGGPRDTQYF. CDR3 bases: TGCAGCGTTGAAGATAGCGGCGGACCTAGGGATACGCAGTATTTT.

The chain links TRBV7-9 to TRBJ2-3; D perhaps matches TRBD1 (6 bases). The V gene lost 4 bases and the J gene lost 12 bases, with 17 bases spanning the gap. Germline V gives CDR1 SEHNR, CDR2 FQNEAQ (reference sequence). The CDR3 has 13 amino acids. The CDR3, as DNA: TGTGCCAGCAGCTCACTTACAGGGCCTTCCCAGTATTTT. This encodes CASSSLTGPSQYF.

The chain employs TRBV7-6 and TRBJ2-7, with 13 positions matching TRBD2. Looked up from germline, CDR1 is SGHVS and CDR2 is FNYEAQ. The trim removed 5 bases at V and 5 bases at J, leaving 6 bases unmatched. The CDR3 extends over 15 amino acids. The DNA of the CDR3 is TGTGCCAGCAGCCCCGGACTAGCGGGAGTCCACGAGCAGTACTTC. It encodes CASSPGLAGVHEQYF.

The chain joins TRBV4-1 to TRBJ2-7, with D tentatively TRBD1 (6 bases). The germline V and J ends were trimmed by 3 bases and 0 bases, with 15 bases remaining between them. The germline V gene has CDR1 MGHRA and CDR2 YSYEKL. This CDR3 comprises 16 residues. Here the CDR3 DNA reads TGCGCCAGCAGCCATCCCGCAACAGGGAGCTCCTACGAGCAGTACTTC. As protein: CASSHPATGSSYEQYF.

J is TRBJ2-1 and V is TRBV30, with 7 bases matching TRBD2. CDR1 GTSNPN and CDR2 SVGIG come from the germline V gene (reference sequence). This CDR3 is 13 amino acids long. V was pared by 7 bases and J by 4 bases, with 7 bases of the junction left unmatched. The CDR3 loop reads CASHSGVYNEQFF. Written as DNA, the CDR3 is TGTGCCTCACACAGCGGGGTTTACAATGAGCAGTTCTTC.

The chain uses TRBV5-1 and TRBJ2-3; 11 bases line up with TRBD2. This CDR3 region has 17 residues. Germline V gives CDR1 SGHRS, CDR2 YFSETQ. V dropped 4 bases and J dropped 0; count of bases not matched to a gene: 7. CDR3 nucleotides: TGCGCCAGCAGCGGGACTAGCGGAGCACCTAGCACAGATACGCAGTATTTT. This encodes CASSGTSGAPSTDTQYF.

This clone was seen a few times. The J gene is TRBJ2-5, the V gene TRBV29-1; 10 nucleotides agree with TRBD2. V shed 6 bases and J 4 bases; nucleotides not matched to a gene: 5. Germline lookup yields CDR1 SQVTM and CDR2 ANQGSEA. This CDR3 is 13 amino acids long. CDR3 region: CSVEREGGETQYF. For the CDR3, the DNA is TGCAGCGTCGAGCGGGAGGGAGGAGAGACCCAGTACTTC.

This chain connects TRBV25-1 to TRBJ2-7; D gene uncertain. CDR1 and CDR2 from the germline V gene are MGHDK and SYGVNS. V lost 6 bases to trimming and J lost 3 bases, with 9 bases between them. This CDR3 contains 12 residues. Here the CDR3 reads CASSSNYYEQYF. Written as DNA, the CDR3 is TGTGCCAGCAGCTCGAACTACTACGAGCAGTACTTC.

This clone was picked up a small number of times. The chain has TRBV4-1 and TRBJ1-5, with a weak D call TRBD1 (6 bases). The germline V gene has CDR1 MGHRA and CDR2 YSYEKL. The CDR3 runs to 16 residues. The V end was cut by 3 bases, the J end by 4 bases, with 16 bases between. CDR3 sequence: CASSQDSGTKNQPQHF. As DNA, the CDR3 is TGCGCCAGCAGCCAGGACTCCGGGACAAAGAATCAGCCCCAGCATTTT.

The V and J genes are TRBV2 and TRBJ1-2, with D unresolved. This CDR3 is built from 11 residues. Germline V CDR1 and CDR2: SNHLY, FYNNEI. V dropped 8 bases and J dropped 2 bases, with 6 bases sitting between them. CDR3 nucleotide sequence: TGTGCCAGCCAGGCAAACTATGGCTACACCTTC. Protein product: CASQANYGYTF.

The chain carries TRBV27 and TRBJ2-3; D ambiguous. V dropped 5 bases and J dropped 5 bases, with 5 bases sitting between them. The CDR3 consists of 11 residues. Germline V gives CDR1 MNHEY, CDR2 SMNVEV (reference sequence). The CDR3 DNA reads TGTGCCAGCAGTAGGAAAGATACGCAGTATTTT. It translates to CASSRKDTQYF.

The rearrangement links TRBV7-8 to TRBJ1-1; no definite D call. The CDR3 is made up of 15 amino acids. From germline, CDR1 is SGHVS and CDR2 FQNEAQ. The V gene lost 0 bases and the J gene lost 1 base, with 9 bases spanning the gap. The CDR3 loop reads CASSLALDTNTEAFF. In DNA form, the CDR3 reads TGTGCCAGCAGCTTAGCGCTTGACACGAACACTGAAGCTTTCTTT.

The sample holds one count of this clone. The chain uses TRBV7-9 and TRBJ1-5, with no clear D. Germline V gene data show CDR1 as SEHNR and CDR2 as FQNEAQ (reference sequence). This CDR3 has 15 amino acids. V was clipped by 4 bases and J by 6 bases, with 16 bases between them. The CDR3 nucleotides read TGTGCCAGCAGCTGGACCCAAGAGGCTGGTCAGCCCCAGCATTTT. It encodes CASSWTQEAGQPQHF.

V usage is TRBV2 and J usage is TRBJ2-2, with D unclear. The CDR3 length is 17 residues. Trimming pared 3 bases from V and 0 bases from J, leaving 14 bases between. Germline V gene data show CDR1 as SNHLY and CDR2 as FYNNEI. The CDR3 loop reads CASSEVGTQSNTGELFF. The CDR3 region has the DNA TGTGCCAGCAGTGAGGTGGGCACCCAATCGAACACCGGGGAGCTGTTTTTT.

The chain recombines TRBV29-1 with TRBJ2-3; TRBD2 aligns across 7 bases. The CDR3 loop spans 13 amino acids. The V and J ends lost 5 bases and 2 bases, in that order; junction bases with no gene match: 4. The V gene's germline CDR1 is SQVTM and CDR2 ANQGSEA. The CDR3 bases are TGCAGCGTTAGGCTAGCGGACACAGATACGCAGTATTTT. As protein: CSVRLADTDTQYF.

CDR3 coding DNA: TGCGCCAGCAGCTGGGACAGTTCCTACGAGCAGTACTTC. Its protein is CASSWDSSYEQYF. The chain joins TRBV5-1 to TRBJ2-7; TRBD1 matches at 7 bases. Germline CDR1 SGHRS, CDR2 YFSETQ. This CDR3 region has 13 residues. J lost 1 base, V lost 3 bases, and 1 base had no gene match.